These 10 T cell receptor beta chains came from one sample sequenced in a study of blood T cell repertoires in COVID-19. Repertoires were generated with immunoSEQ multiplex PCR, while TCRdb's copy carries only in-frame clones and drops some. The sample comprises a few hundred thousand clones, about nine tenths of which are singletons, and roughly 1.2% rests with the top ten. Sequencing was done on a sample of PBMCs or T cells enriched from blood (not recorded which). These receptors all stem from a man aged 25 to 40 who had recovered from COVID-19.

This clone was seen just once. The CDR3 reads CASSEARAGANVLTF. DNA for the CDR3: TGTGCCAGCAGTGAAGCACGGGCTGGGGCCAACGTCCTGACTTTC. The rearrangement uses TRBV6-1 and TRBJ2-6; no firm D call. Germline V gene sequence: CDR1 MNHNS, CDR2 SASEGT. Trimming left V 0 bases short and J 2 bases short, with 5 bases between. CDR3 length equals 15 residues.

The genes are TRBV5-1 and TRBJ2-1, with 13 bases fitting TRBD2. V lost 4 bases, J lost 7 bases, and 8 bases stayed unmatched. There are 16 residues in the CDR3. Germline V lookup: CDR1 SGHRS, CDR2 YFSETQ. CDR3 residues: CASSPIRTSGGNEQFF. CDR3 sequence (DNA): TGCGCCAGCAGCCCTATCCGGACTAGCGGGGGTAATGAGCAGTTCTTC.

V usage is TRBV3-1 (or the pseudogene TRBV3-2) and J usage is TRBJ1-5; D is undetermined. The germline CDR1 and CDR2 sequences are LGHDT and YNNKEL (reference sequence). V shed 2 bases and J shed 7 bases, with 15 bases lying between them. There are 15 residues in the CDR3. CDR3 DNA sequence: TGTGCCAGCAGCCAATTCGGAGGCAGCCACCAGCCCCAGCATTTT. Amino acids: CASSQFGGSHQPQHF.

The chain has TRBV2 and TRBJ2-1, with D possibly TRBD1 on 5 matching bases. The length of the CDR3 is 13 residues. Trimming took 5 bases from V and 6 from J, leaving 11 bases between them. The germline CDR1 and CDR2 sequences are SNHLY and FYNNEI. CDR3 in amino acids: CASSYRQLNEQFF. The CDR3 region has the DNA TGTGCCAGCAGTTACCGACAGCTCAATGAGCAGTTCTTC.

V usage is TRBV18 and J usage is TRBJ2-1; 14 nucleotides match TRBD2. The CDR3 extends over 19 amino acids. V lost 3 bases, J lost 0 bases, and 7 bases stayed unmatched. Germline V CDR1 and CDR2: KGHSH, LQKENI. CDR3 DNA: TGTGCCAGCTCACCCGGACTAGCGGGAGGATCCAGCTCCTACAATGAGCAGTTCTTC. Amino acids: CASSPGLAGGSSSYNEQFF.

This clone was detected only once. The CDR3 protein is CASSPYLEGARLYPLHF. CDR3 nucleotide sequence: TGTGCCAGCAGCCCCTACCTGGAGGGGGCCCGACTTTATCCCCTCCACTTT. This chain links TRBV27 with TRBJ1-6; the match to TRBD1 covers 7 bases. V lost 6 bases, J lost 13 bases, and 21 bases stayed unmatched. CDR1 is MNHEY and CDR2 is SMNVEV in the germline V gene (reference sequence). The CDR3 spans 17 residues.

The chain employs TRBV10-3 and TRBJ2-7; D call uncertain. Germline V gene data show CDR1 as ENHRY and CDR2 as SYGVKD. Trimming removed 3 bases from V and 1 base from J, with 10 bases in between. This CDR3 spans 14 amino acids. CDR3 protein: CAISDLTSSYEQYF. The CDR3 DNA is TGTGCCATCAGTGACCTGACATCTTCCTACGAGCAGTACTTC.

This chain links TRBV27 with TRBJ1-6; D is perhaps TRBD1 (6 bases). V was cut by 2 bases and J by 8 bases, with 10 bases left in between. CDR3 length equals 14 residues. In germline, CDR1 is MNHEY, CDR2 SMNVEV (reference sequence). The CDR3: CASSLQGLDSPLHF. CDR3 bases: TGTGCCAGCAGTTTACAGGGGCTCGATTCACCCCTCCACTTT.

The rearrangement uses TRBV6-5 and TRBJ1-3; no firm D call. Trimming pared 2 bases from V and 4 bases from J, leaving 6 bases between. CDR1 MNHEY and CDR2 SVGAGI come from the germline V gene. The CDR3 spans 13 residues. This CDR3 is CASSYQIGNTIYF. In DNA form, the CDR3 reads TGTGCCAGCAGTTACCAAATCGGAAACACCATATATTTT.

This chain connects TRBV27 to TRBJ2-7; TRBD2 aligns across 10 bases. From germline, CDR1 is MNHEY and CDR2 SMNVEV (reference sequence). The trim removed 0 bases at V and 4 bases at J, leaving 9 bases unmatched. The CDR3 has 17 residues. CDR3 nucleotide sequence: TGTGCCAGCAGTTTATCTGTTGAGGCTAGCGGGAGATACGAGCAGTACTTC. This codes for CASSLSVEASGRYEQYF.